The 7 T cell receptor beta chains below were found in one sample sequenced in a study of cytomegalovirus exposure and HLA in healthy donors (dated by TCRdb to 2017 to 2019). Libraries were made using the immunoSEQ multiplex PCR assay. A mixture of 60 forward primers for TCR Vbeta segments and 13 reverse primers for TCR Jbeta segments was used in the multiplex PCR. TCRdb took over this immuneACCESS table, retaining in-frame rearrangements with V and J assigned. Such tables are incomplete; in checked studies, under half of the missing clones stem from an unresolved V gene, and the remainder is unexplained. This sample is represented by about 140,000 clones; approximately 67% of them were singletons. Of the sample, approximately 6.5% falls within the top ten clones. The sample was PBMCs. These receptor sequences come from a woman aged 55-75 years in good health and CMV-seronegative.

Of note for this clone: A junction boundary mismatches the germline segment, possibly from a read error. This chain connects TRBV7-9 to TRBJ2-3, with D unresolved. The CDR3 has 14 residues. Germline assignment: CDR1 SEHNR and CDR2 FQNEAQ (reference sequence). CDR3: CSSSVSGNTDTQYF. CDR3 coding DNA: TGTTCCAGCAGCGTCAGTGGCAACACAGATACGCAGTATTTT.

The sample holds a few counts of this clone. The chain employs TRBV28 and TRBJ2-5, with D maybe TRBD2 (5 bases). The CDR3 is 15 amino acids. Looked up from germline, CDR1 is MDHEN and CDR2 is SYDVKM. Trimming stripped 4 bases from V and 3 bases from J, with 15 bases between. Here the CDR3 DNA reads TGTGCCAGCAGTTCAGGCGCACGGCGGGAAGAGACCCAGTACTTC. This codes for CASSSGARREETQYF.

This chain joins TRBV5-1 and TRBJ2-6; 12 bases are a match to TRBD1. The V gene's germline CDR1 is SGHRS and CDR2 YFSETQ. V shed 0 bases, J shed 3 bases, and the junction held 7 bases outside the gene matches. This CDR3 is built from 19 residues. The CDR3 DNA reads TGCGCCAGCAGCTTGGCCGCGGGACAGGGGGCAGGTGGGGCCAACGTCCTGACTTTC. Translating it yields CASSLAAGQGAGGANVLTF.

This clone was detected only a few times. V usage is TRBV9 and J usage is TRBJ1-2, with D hard to call. CDR1 SGDLS and CDR2 YYNGEE come from the germline V gene. Trimming cost V 0 bases and J 9 bases, with 15 bases left between them. CDR3 length equals 14 residues. The CDR3 DNA reads as TGTGCCAGCAGCGTAGGCACCGGTACGGGGAGCTACACCTTC. Translation gives CASSVGTGTGSYTF.

The J gene is TRBJ1-1, the V gene TRBV6-1; 11 nucleotides match TRBD1. Unmatched junction bases numbered 10, after V lost 3 bases and J lost 4 bases. The germline V gene has CDR1 MNHNS and CDR2 SASEGT. There are 17 residues in the CDR3. CDR3 DNA sequence: TGTGCCAGCAGTGAGCGGACAGGGGGCGGGTTCGGCACTGAAGCTTTCTTT. Translated, it gives CASSERTGGGFGTEAFF.

In its sample, this clone ranks as medium-sized. The chain uses TRBV6-6 and TRBJ2-7; D not certain. The germline gives CDR1 MNHNY, CDR2 SVGAGI (reference sequence). CDR3 size: 14 residues. The V gene lost 0 bases and the J gene lost 3 bases, with 9 bases spanning the gap. In DNA, the CDR3 is TGTGCCAGCAGTTACTCTTTTTTTAACTACGAGCAGTACTTC. This sequence encodes CASSYSFFNYEQYF.

The chain employs TRBV6-6 and TRBJ2-3, with 7 positions matching TRBD2. The CDR3 consists of 15 residues. Germline CDR1 reads MNHNY; CDR2 reads SVGAGI (reference sequence). Losses at the gene ends were 2 bases for V and 4 bases for J; bases not matched to a gene: 6. CDR3 residues: CASSYGGLLSDTQYF. CDR3 coding DNA: TGTGCCAGCAGTTACGGGGGACTATTATCAGATACGCAGTATTTT.